A selection of T cell receptor beta chains follows, all from one sample in a study of beta chain features in type 1 diabetes. Libraries were prepared by immunoSEQ multiplex PCR; TCRdb keeps only in-frame clonotypes and omits some of them. Of 300,000 to 400,000 clones in the sample, around 10% were seen once. Sample: central memory CD4+ T cells from blood. These receptors were taken from a man aged 25-40 years with type 1 diabetes. Both conserved end residues are part of each CDR3. The order of the fields is J gene, V gene, D gene, CDR3 length, clone size, CDR3 DNA, CDR3 protein. The D gene is left open where the match is weak. A clone size is listed for some rows: how often the clone was seen (once, few, many), or a class if it is expanded.

>TRBJ2-3|TRBV25-1|TRBD2|16|NA
TGTGCCAGCAGCCGGACTAGCGGTGGGGGCACAGATACGCAGTATTTT
CASSRTSGGGTDTQYF
>TRBJ2-3|TRBV28|NA|15|many
TGTGCCAGCAGTTTAAGGAGCGGCTACACAGATACGCAGTATTTT
CASSLRSGYTDTQYF
>TRBJ1-1|TRBV5-1|NA|15|few
TGCGCCAGCAGCATGATCTATTCGGAGAACACTGAAGCTTTCTTT
CASSMIYSENTEAFF
>TRBJ2-2|TRBV7-3|NA|13|few
TGTGCCAGCAGCCTAGGACAGTTCGGGGAGCTGTTTTTT
CASSLGQFGELFF
>TRBJ2-2|TRBV2|NA|13|few
TGTGCCAGCAGTGAAGCTCGGTACGGGGAGCTGTTTTTT
CASSEARYGELFF
>TRBJ2-7|TRBV28|TRBD2|15|few
TGTGCCAGCAGTGGGACTAGCGGATCTCACTACGAGCAGTACTTC
CASSGTSGSHYEQYF
>TRBJ2-3|TRBV10-3|TRBD1|17|few
TGTGCCATCAGTGAGCAGGGGGCGGGTTCGGGCACAGATACGCAGTATTTT
CAISEQGAGSGTDTQYF
>TRBJ2-3|TRBV7-9|NA|13|few
TGTGCCGTCCTGGTTAGGGGTACAGATACGCAGTATTTT
CAVLVRGTDTQYF
>TRBJ1-1|TRBV27|TRBD1|15|NA
TGTGCCTCCCGGGGAGGGGGCGCGCGTAACACTGAAGCTTTCTTT
CASRGGGARNTEAFF
>TRBJ1-4|TRBV30|TRBD1|15|many
TGTGCCTGGAGCGGCTCCCGGACAGGTGGTGGCAAACTGTTTTTT
CAWSGSRTGGGKLFF
>TRBJ2-3|TRBV11-2|NA|13|NA
TGTGCCAGCAGCTTAGAACTGAGTTATACGCAGTATTTT
CASSLELSYTQYF
>TRBJ1-5|TRBV6-5|NA|14|few
TGTGCCAGCAGTCTCCGACAGTGGGAGCAGCCCCAGCATTTT
CASSLRQWEQPQHF
>TRBJ2-7|TRBV4-1|NA|17|NA
TGCGCCAGCAGCCAAGATCGAGTGGAGTTAAACTCCTACGAGCAGTACTTC
CASSQDRVELNSYEQYF
>TRBJ2-7|TRBV2|TRBD1|13|few
TGTGCCAGCAGTGGTACAGGGGTATACGAGCAGTACTTC
CASSGTGVYEQYF
>TRBJ2-3|TRBV27|TRBD1|17|NA
TGTGCCAGCAGTTTAGCCGGACAGGGGACCACATCAGATACGCAGTATTTT
CASSLAGQGTTSDTQYF
>TRBJ2-6|TRBV5-4|NA|17|NA
TGTGCCAGCAGCCAGGGACAACGAGGGTATGGGGCCAACGTCCTGACTTTC
CASSQGQRGYGANVLTF
>TRBJ2-2|TRBV14|NA|12|many
TGTGCCAGCAGCTGGAACACCGGGGAGCTGTTTTTT
CASSWNTGELFF
>TRBJ1-2|TRBV29-1|TRBD1|17|few
TGCAGCGTTGGGCATACAGGGGGCGCGAGGGCTAACTATGGCTACACCTTC
CSVGHTGGARANYGYTF
>TRBJ2-1|TRBV7-2|TRBD2|13|few
TGTGCCAGCAGGCAGGGACTAGCGAATGAGCAGTTCTTC
CASRQGLANEQFF
>TRBJ2-3|TRBV2|NA|12|NA
TGTGCCAGCAGTCTCGGGGGAGATACGCAGTATTTT
CASSLGGDTQYF
>TRBJ2-5|TRBV13|NA|12|NA
TGTGCCAGCAGCGCCAACCTGGGGACCCAGTACTTC
CASSANLGTQYF
>TRBJ1-4|TRBV7-9|TRBD1|15|few
TGTGCCAGCAGCACCGGGACAGGACTTAATGAAAAACTGTTTTTT
CASSTGTGLNEKLFF
>TRBJ2-3|TRBV6-5|TRBD1|14|few
TGTGCCAGCAGTCTCAGACAGGGAACAGATACGCAGTATTTT
CASSLRQGTDTQYF
>TRBJ2-2|TRBV28|NA|13|NA
TGTGCCAGCAGGCTCGGGTTGGCCGGGGAGCTGTTTTTT
CASRLGLAGELFF
>TRBJ2-2|TRBV29-1|NA|14|NA
TGCAGCGTTTCCCCTAGCCCGAACACCGGGGAGCTGTTTTTT
CSVSPSPNTGELFF
>TRBJ1-1|TRBV28|NA|15|few
TGTGCCAGCAGTATTACCGGGACGGTGAACACTGAAGCTTTCTTT
CASSITGTVNTEAFF
>TRBJ2-5|TRBV7-3|TRBD2|15|few
TGTGCCAGCAGCTTTACGAGGACTAGCTCTAAGACCCAGTACTTC
CASSFTRTSSKTQYF
>TRBJ2-7|TRBV7-2|TRBD1|14|NA
TGTGCCAGCAGCTTGACAGGGAATACCTACGAGCAGTACTTC
CASSLTGNTYEQYF
>TRBJ2-7|TRBV7-2|TRBD2|14|few
TGTGCCAGCAGCTTAAGGCGGGAGGGGGGCGAGCAGTACTTC
CASSLRREGGEQYF
>TRBJ1-4|TRBV6-1|NA|15|few
TGTGCCAGCAGGGAGACAGCCTCAACTAATGAAAAACTGTTTTTT
CASRETASTNEKLFF
>TRBJ2-5|TRBV7-3|NA|14|NA
TGTGCCAGCAGCCAAAACCAGGGAGAAGAGACCCAGTACTTC
CASSQNQGEETQYF
>TRBJ2-1|TRBV7-3|NA|13|NA
TGTGCCAGCAGCTTACGGAAAGACAATGAGCAGTTCTTC
CASSLRKDNEQFF
>TRBJ1-1|TRBV7-2|TRBD1|16|many
TGTGCCAGCAGCTCCGGAGGGCACACAGGGGGGACTGAAGCTTTCTTT
CASSSGGHTGGTEAFF
>TRBJ2-3|TRBV4-3|NA|14|few
TGCGCCAGCAGCCAAGCCGCGAAGGGGGATACGCAGTATTTT
CASSQAAKGDTQYF
>TRBJ2-1|TRBV5-1|TRBD2|15|NA
TGCGCCAGCAGCTTGGGACTAGCGGGACTCAATGAGCAGTTCTTC
CASSLGLAGLNEQFF
>TRBJ2-1|TRBV5-4|TRBD1|14|few
TGTGCCAGCAGCTTGGGTGGGACAGGGAATGAGCAGTTCTTC
CASSLGGTGNEQFF
>TRBJ2-7|TRBV5-1|NA|14|NA
TGCGCCAGCGGTCTAGGCATAACCTCCTACGAGCAGTACTTC
CASGLGITSYEQYF
>TRBJ2-2|TRBV7-2|TRBD2|15|few
TGTGCCAGCACACAGCAGCTAGCGGGAGGTACCGGGCTGTTTTTT
CASTQQLAGGTGLFF
>TRBJ1-2|TRBV4-2|NA|16|NA
TGTGCCAGCAGCCAAGATCTTGGCAGGGGACCCATCGGCTACACCTTC
CASSQDLGRGPIGYTF
>TRBJ2-1|TRBV7-8|TRBD1|14|few
TGTGCCAGCAGAGTCAGGGGGCTGAGGAATGAGCAGTTCTTC
CASRVRGLRNEQFF
>TRBJ1-2|TRBV4-3|TRBD1|18|NA
TGCGCCAGCAGCCAAGATGCGAATCCCCAGGGGGCTGGCTATGGCTACACCTTC
CASSQDANPQGAGYGYTF
>TRBJ2-1|TRBV11-2|NA|16|few
TGTGCCAGCAGCTTAGGGGATACCGGGTCTTACAATGAGCAGTTCTTC
CASSLGDTGSYNEQFF
>TRBJ2-7|TRBV27|NA|13|few
TGTGCCAGCAGTTCGGCGTTACTCTACGAGCAGTACTTC
CASSSALLYEQYF
>TRBJ2-2|TRBV5-1|NA|13|NA
TGCGCCAGCAATACAGCTGGCACCGGGGAGCTGTTTTTT
CASNTAGTGELFF
>TRBJ1-1|TRBV19|TRBD1|14|few
TGTGCCAGTAGTCCATTGACAGGGGGCACTGAAGCTTTCTTT
CASSPLTGGTEAFF
>TRBJ2-7|TRBV13|TRBD1|12|NA
TGTGCCAGCAGCGGAACAGGGGGCGAGCAGTACTTC
CASSGTGGEQYF
>TRBJ1-4|TRBV2|TRBD1|14|many
TGTGCCAGCAGTACAGGGGAATTCTCCGAAAAACTGTTTTTT
CASSTGEFSEKLFF
>TRBJ2-7|TRBV2|TRBD1|14|few
TGTGCCAGCAAAGCGGACAGGGGAGACTACGAGCAGTACTTC
CASKADRGDYEQYF
>TRBJ2-7|TRBV13|NA|12|few
TGTGCCAGCACTCGGGACGGCTACGAGCAGTACTTC
CASTRDGYEQYF
>TRBJ2-2|TRBV30|NA|13|NA
TGTGCCTGGAGTGAGGCGAACACCGGGGAGCTGTTTTTT
CAWSEANTGELFF
>TRBJ2-2|TRBV4-3|NA|16|NA
TGCGCCAGCAGCCACCTAAGGACACGCCAACCCGGGGAGCTGTTTTTT
CASSHLRTRQPGELFF
>TRBJ1-2|TRBV5-6|TRBD1|15|NA
TGTGCCAGCAGCTTGCCACAGGGGGGAAACTATGGCTACACCTTC
CASSLPQGGNYGYTF
>TRBJ2-7|TRBV7-2|NA|11|NA
TGTGCCAGCAGCCTGAATTACGAGCAGTACTTC
CASSLNYEQYF
>TRBJ2-1|TRBV14|NA|14|few
TGTGCCAGCAGCCTGACGCAGACGGGGTTTGAGCAGTTCTTC
CASSLTQTGFEQFF
>TRBJ2-7|TRBV30|NA|16|few
TGTGCCGGATCAGGGGCTAGCGGAGGGTTTCCCTACGAGCAGTACTTC
CAGSGASGGFPYEQYF
>TRBJ2-5|TRBV5-1|NA|14|few
TGCGCCAGCAGCTTCCTCAAGACCCAAGGGGCCCAGTACTTC
CASSFLKTQGAQYF
>TRBJ1-2|TRBV7-2|NA|15|few
TGTGCCAGCAGTCCAGTAAGAGGGGTGGATTATGGCTACACCTTC
CASSPVRGVDYGYTF
>TRBJ1-5|TRBV18|NA|13|few
TGTGCCAGCCCCCGTGAGGGGGATCAGCCCCAGCATTTT
CASPREGDQPQHF